In its sample, the clone carrying this TCR beta chain was seen once. The antigen is not known. The sample is drawn from a study of OX40 agonist ivuxolimab in advanced cancers. About the research overall: Those treated in dose escalation had hepatocellular carcinoma, melanoma, renal cell cancer or head and neck cancer.

TCRdb's table, derived via immunoSEQ multiplex PCR, lists solely in-frame clones and lacks some. The sample lists 100,000 to 120,000 clones, roughly nine tenths occurring once. V shed 4 bases and J shed 4 bases, with 17 bases lying between them. CDR1 and CDR2 from the germline V gene are SGHVS and FQNEAQ. This CDR3 region has 16 residues. Systemic immunosuppression or autoimmune disease history was grounds to exclude patients. Whole-study findings and limits: CD4+ and CD8+ blood T cells expanded clonally by week 6 at 0.1 to 3.0 mg/kg.

The J gene is TRBJ2-1, the V gene TRBV7-8; possible D gene TRBD1, 6 bases. The material was CD4+ or CD8+ T cells sorted from blood, obtained in a trial of the OX40 agonist ivuxolimab. The source is an adult with an advanced solid tumor such as melanoma, head and neck, liver or kidney cancer. The DNA for the CDR3 is TGTGCCAGCAGCTCAACCGGGACACAGTCTTACAATGAGCAGTTCTTC. Translating it yields CASSSTGTQSYNEQFF. Complete variable domain (other parts from reference TRBV7-8 and TRBJ2-1): GAGVSQSPRYKVAKRGQDVALRCDPISGHVSLFWYQQALGQGPEFLTYFQNEAQLDKSGLPSDRFFAERPEGSVSTLKIQRTQQEDSAVYLCASSSTGTQSYNEQFFGPGTRLTVL.